The T cell receptor beta chain under discussion was sequenced for a study of T cells in Graves' hyperthyroidism and ophthalmopathy. Study-level results: In the blood, most expanded thyroid clonotypes above 0.001 appeared as well.

RNA transcripts were the template for amplifying TCR beta CDR3 regions. TCR CDR3 regions were first amplified by RT-PCR with HTBI primers. TCRdb independently ran MiXCR on the multiplex PCR reads; one entry per CDR3 protein. This sample has 500,000 to 600,000 distinct CDR3 sequences, with less than 20% found just once. This CDR3 comprises 14 residues. Germline V lookup: CDR1 WSHSY, CDR2 SAAADI. Trimming took 5 bases from V and 1 from J, leaving 11 bases between them. The sample holds a few counts of this clonotype. No antigen is known for it. Uncontrolled infection, other autoimmune disease, pregnancy or lactation led to exclusion. This sample holds PBMCs from roughly 10 ml fresh peripheral blood.

V is TRBV10-2 and J is TRBJ1-1; D call uncertain. The sequence came from a man aged 35-49 years with Graves' ophthalmopathy. Sequencing was done on a sample of blood. CDR3 residues: CASSIFVENTEAFF. CDR3 in DNA: TGCGCCAGCAGTATCTTCGTAGAGAACACTGAAGCTTTCTTT.